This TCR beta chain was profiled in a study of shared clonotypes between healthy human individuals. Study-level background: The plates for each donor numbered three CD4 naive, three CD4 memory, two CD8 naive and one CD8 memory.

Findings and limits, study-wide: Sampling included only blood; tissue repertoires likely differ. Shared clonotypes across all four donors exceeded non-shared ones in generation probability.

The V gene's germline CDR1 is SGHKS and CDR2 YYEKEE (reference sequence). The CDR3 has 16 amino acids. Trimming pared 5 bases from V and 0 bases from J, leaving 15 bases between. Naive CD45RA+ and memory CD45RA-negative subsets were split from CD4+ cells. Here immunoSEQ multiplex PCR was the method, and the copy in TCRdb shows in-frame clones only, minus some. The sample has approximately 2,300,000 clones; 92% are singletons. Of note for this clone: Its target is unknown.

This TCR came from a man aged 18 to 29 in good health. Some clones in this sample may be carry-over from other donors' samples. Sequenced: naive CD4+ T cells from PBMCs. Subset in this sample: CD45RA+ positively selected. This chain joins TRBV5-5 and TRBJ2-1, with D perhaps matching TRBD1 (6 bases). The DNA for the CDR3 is TGTGCCAGCAGACGCCGACAGGCAACCTCCTACAATGAGCAGTTCTTC. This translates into CASRRRQATSYNEQFF.